These 24 T cell receptor beta chains originate from one sample sequenced in a study of cytomegalovirus exposure and HLA in healthy donors. 13 Jbeta primers and 60 Vbeta primers were used for the PCR. Clones were read by immunoSEQ multiplex PCR, and TCRdb kept only the in-frame ones, dropping some. The sample comprises about 140,000 clones, 65% to 80% of which are singletons, and roughly 1.3% rests with the top ten. Sequencing used PBMCs. These receptors were taken from a male donor in good health and CMV-seropositive.

The J gene is TRBJ2-3, the V gene TRBV7-6; 8 bases fit TRBD2. V lost 5 bases, J lost 2 bases, and 9 bases stayed unmatched. This CDR3 has 16 residues. Germline V gene lookup returns CDR1 SGHVS and CDR2 FNYEAQ. Here the CDR3 DNA reads TGTGCCAGCAGCGACAAGCGGGAGCGGCTCACAGATACGCAGTATTTT. Amino acids: CASSDKRERLTDTQYF.

Points on this clone: The same CDR3 also results from other DNA sequences found in this sample. The chain is built from TRBV5-1 and TRBJ1-3; 8 bases align to TRBD1. CDR1 and CDR2 (germline): SGHRS, YFSETQ. The CDR3 spans 15 residues. With 4 bases clipped from V and 0 bases from J, the junction kept 3 bases outside the gene matches. For the CDR3, the DNA is TGCGCCAGCAGCCCTGACAGGGGCTCTGGAAACACCATATATTTT. Translating gives CASSPDRGSGNTIYF.

J is TRBJ2-3 and V is TRBV2; D is perhaps TRBD2 (5 bases). CDR1 and CDR2 from the germline V gene are SNHLY and FYNNEI. CDR3 size: 12 residues. Trimming shortened V by 8 bases and J by 7 bases, and 13 bases separated the two germline ends. CDR3: CASRGYGNTQYF. DNA of the CDR3: TGTGCCAGCCGCGGCTACGGGAATACGCAGTATTTT.

The chain couples TRBV13 to TRBJ2-1; TRBD2 matches 13 bases. Trimming took 0 bases from V and 9 from J; bases not matched to a gene: 5. CDR1 and CDR2 (germline): PRHDT, FYEKMQ (reference sequence). The CDR3 loop spans 16 amino acids. As DNA, the CDR3 is TGTGCCAGCAGCTTAGGCGGACTAGCGGGAGAACGTGAGCAGTTCTTC. Its protein is CASSLGGLAGEREQFF.

This chain connects TRBV11-1 to TRBJ1-4, with 8 positions matching TRBD1. The trim removed 2 bases at V and 6 bases at J, leaving 5 bases unmatched. The germline CDR1 and CDR2 sequences are SGHAT and FQDESV (reference sequence). This CDR3 spans 15 amino acids. As DNA, the CDR3 is TGTGCCAGCAGCTTAATGGACAGGGAAGATGAAAAACTGTTTTTT. Translating it yields CASSLMDREDEKLFF.

This chain joins TRBV15 and TRBJ2-3; 9 bases fit TRBD1. Looked up from germline, CDR1 is LNHNV and CDR2 is YYDKDF (reference sequence). The V segment lost 8 bases and the J segment 3 bases; nucleotides outside the gene matches: 3. The CDR3 totals 13 residues. CDR3 in amino acids: CATGTGYTDTQYF. For the CDR3, the DNA is TGTGCCACCGGGACAGGGTATACAGATACGCAGTATTTT.

This chain uses TRBV4-1 with TRBJ1-2, with a weak D call TRBD1 (6 bases). The ends were cut back, 0 bases at V and 6 bases at J, with 17 bases in the middle. Germline assignment: CDR1 MGHRA and CDR2 YSYEKL. CDR3 size: 16 residues. The CDR3 region has the DNA TGCGCCAGCAGCCAAGACGCAGGGACGAACAGGGATGGCTACACCTTC. Amino acids: CASSQDAGTNRDGYTF.

CDR3 nucleotides: TGCGCCAGCAGCCTCCTGGGGGGGAGCGTTACCTACGAGCAGTACTTC. This codes for CASSLLGGSVTYEQYF. The chain couples TRBV4-1 to TRBJ2-7; 7 bases map to TRBD2. V dropped 4 bases and J dropped 2; count of bases not matched to a gene: 11. Germline V gene lookup returns CDR1 MGHRA and CDR2 YSYEKL. The CDR3 spans 16 residues.

The V call is TRBV7-3, the J call TRBJ1-1; D is undetermined. The CDR3 loop spans 15 amino acids. V lost 0 bases and J lost 3, with 11 bases in between. Germline assignment: CDR1 SGHTA and CDR2 FQGTGA. The CDR3 region has the DNA TGTGCCAGCAGCTTAACAGAGGGTTTGCACACTGAAGCTTTCTTT. Its protein product is CASSLTEGLHTEAFF. Full variable domain (rest looked up from reference TRBV7-3 and TRBJ1-1): GAGVSQTPSNKVTEKGKYVELRCDPISGHTALYWYRQSLGQGPEFLIYFQGTGAADDSGLPNDRFFAVRPEGSVSTLKIQRTERGDSAVYLCASSLTEGLHTEAFFGQGTRLTVV.

This CDR3 is CASAGERYEQYF. The DNA for the CDR3 is TGTGCCAGCGCCGGTGAGCGCTACGAGCAGTACTTC. The rearrangement links TRBV7-9 to TRBJ2-7; D uncertain. Germline V gene data show CDR1 as SEHNR and CDR2 as FQNEAQ (reference sequence). The CDR3 runs 12 residues. Trimming took off 8 bases at V and 3 bases at J, with 11 bases between the two ends. Combining the CDR3 with reference TRBV7-9 and TRBJ2-7 gives the whole variable domain DTGVSQNPRHKITKRGQNVTFRCDPISEHNRLYWYRQTLGQGPEFLTYFQNEAQLEKSRLLSDRFSAERPKGSFSTLEIQRTEQGDSAMYLCASAGERYEQYFGPGTRLTVT.

This clone was counted only a few times. The chain recombines TRBV18 with TRBJ1-3, with a weak D call TRBD1 (5 bases). The CDR3 runs to 15 residues. Germline lookup yields CDR1 KGHSH and CDR2 LQKENI. V was trimmed by 2 bases and J by 6 bases, leaving 14 bases between them. The CDR3 loop is CASSPTGVFENTIYF. CDR3 nucleotides: TGTGCCAGCTCACCAACGGGGGTTTTCGAAAACACCATATATTTT.

The chain combines TRBV25-1 with TRBJ2-4; TRBD2 matches 7 bases. The CDR3 sequence is 15 residues long. Germline assignment: CDR1 MGHDK and CDR2 SYGVNS. V gave up 1 base and J gave up 2 bases; unmatched junction bases: 2. CDR3 residues: CASSELAGTKNIQYF. The DNA for the CDR3 is TGTGCCAGCAGTGAATTAGCGGGTACCAAAAACATTCAGTACTTC.

The rearrangement joins TRBV2 to TRBJ1-2; tentative D call: TRBD1 (6 bases). The CDR3 extends over 16 amino acids. The ends were cut back, 3 bases at V and 1 base at J, with 15 bases in the middle. The V gene's germline CDR1 is SNHLY and CDR2 FYNNEI. CDR3 loop: CASSDYTRGNNYGYTF. The CDR3 DNA sequence: TGTGCCAGCAGTGATTACACCAGGGGAAATAACTATGGCTACACCTTC.

V is TRBV4-1 and J is TRBJ1-1, with 8 bases lining up with TRBD1. V gave up 3 bases and J gave up 4 bases; unmatched junction bases: 7. This CDR3 region has 15 residues. CDR1 is MGHRA and CDR2 is YSYEKL in the germline V gene. CDR3 sequence: CASSQEDREGTEAFF. CDR3 nucleotides: TGCGCCAGCAGCCAGGAGGACAGGGAGGGCACTGAAGCTTTCTTT.

The genes are TRBV6-4 and TRBJ2-2; TRBD2 matches 10 bases. CDR1 is MRHNA, CDR2 SNTAGT, per germline. Trimming at V came to 2 bases and at J to 5 bases, leaving 5 bases not matched to a gene. CDR3 length: 16 residues. The CDR3 is CASSDSPSGGTGELFF. The DNA for the CDR3 is TGTGCCAGCAGTGACAGCCCTAGCGGGGGAACCGGGGAGCTGTTTTTT.

This clone occurred once. CDR3 coding DNA: TGTGCCACCAGCAGAGAGCGGGGCTCCTACAATGAGCAGTTCTTC. Protein product: CATSRERGSYNEQFF. The chain links TRBV15 to TRBJ2-1; tentatively, D is TRBD2 (6 bases). The germline V and J ends were trimmed by 0 bases and 0 bases, with 6 bases remaining between them. CDR3 length equals 15 residues. Germline CDR1 is LNHNV and CDR2 is YYDKDF (reference sequence).

This rearrangement joins TRBV27 to TRBJ2-1; 7 bases are a match to TRBD2. Germline CDR1 is MNHEY and CDR2 is SMNVEV (reference sequence). After removal of 2 bases from V and 6 bases from J, the junction contained 7 bases not matched to a gene. The CDR3 runs to 15 residues. The CDR3 DNA is TGTGCCAGCAGTTTAGCGGGAGTCTGGAGCAATGAGCAGTTCTTC. Amino acid sequence: CASSLAGVWSNEQFF.

The chain carries TRBV5-4 and TRBJ2-5; the match to TRBD2 covers 9 bases. The V and J ends lost 3 bases and 1 base, in that order; junction bases with no gene match: 19. The CDR3 has 20 amino acids. Per germline, CDR1 SGHNT and CDR2 YYREEE (reference sequence). CDR3 sequence reads: CASSSAYPTIAGAPQETQYF. The DNA for the CDR3 is TGTGCCAGCAGCTCCGCATACCCAACAATAGCGGGGGCTCCCCAAGAGACCCAGTACTTC.

The chain is built from TRBV27 and TRBJ2-1, with TRBD1 matching 9 bases. The CDR3 runs 15 residues. Germline-derived CDR1 and CDR2 are MNHEY and SMNVEV (reference sequence). V dropped 4 bases and J dropped 8; count of bases not matched to a gene: 9. The CDR3 bases are TGTGCCAGCAGTTCCTACCTCGGGACAGGGCATGAGCAGTTCTTC. This gives the protein CASSSYLGTGHEQFF.

This chain connects TRBV6-4 to TRBJ2-6, with D possibly TRBD1 on 5 matching bases. The CDR3 spans 14 residues. V shed 4 bases and J shed 1 base, with 5 bases lying between them. CDR1 and CDR2 from the germline V gene are MRHNA and SNTAGT. The CDR3 here is CASSAGSGANVLTF. The DNA for the CDR3 is TGTGCCAGCAGTGCAGGGTCTGGGGCCAACGTCCTGACTTTC.

About this clone itself: The junction does not match germline at one end; this may be a read error. Other DNA sequences of this sample code for an identical CDR3. The V and J genes are TRBV28 and TRBJ2-3, with 8 bases lining up with TRBD2. The CDR3 has 14 amino acids. Germline V gives CDR1 MDHEN, CDR2 SYDVKM. CDR3 region: CASTETSATDTQYF. In nucleotides, the CDR3 is TGCGCCAGCACCGAGACTAGCGCCACAGATACGCAGTATTTT.

This clone was counted a single time. CDR3 residues: CASSHTSGDYEQYF. CDR3 DNA sequence: TGTGCCAGCAGCCACACTAGCGGAGATTACGAGCAGTACTTC. This chain uses TRBV4-2 with TRBJ2-7, with 8 bases lining up with TRBD2. The V and J ends lost 3 bases and 4 bases, in that order; junction bases with no gene match: 5. This CDR3 comprises 14 residues. The germline CDR1 and CDR2 sequences are LGHNA and YNFKEQ.

This clone was seen only a few times. The rearrangement uses TRBV29-1 and TRBJ1-2, with 7 bases matching TRBD1. J was trimmed by 3 bases and V by 0 bases; bases with no gene match: 10. Germline CDR1 SQVTM, CDR2 ANQGSEA. The CDR3 has 16 residues. CDR3: CSVEDFTDRPYYGYTF. The CDR3, as DNA: TGCAGCGTTGAAGACTTCACGGACAGGCCGTACTATGGCTACACCTTC.

Here the CDR3 reads CASSSIGGGPQYF. In DNA form, the CDR3 reads TGTGCCAGCAGCTCTATCGGGGGGGGGCCCCAGTATTTT. The rearrangement joins TRBV7-2 to TRBJ2-3; 8 bases map to TRBD2. Germline V gives CDR1 SGHTA, CDR2 FQGNSA. This CDR3 is 13 amino acids long. V shed 4 bases, J shed 12 bases, and the junction held 9 bases outside the gene matches.